The following is a T cell receptor (beta chain) sequence with its context. The sample holds other DNA sequences that translate to the same CDR3. Repertoires were generated with immunoSEQ multiplex PCR, while TCRdb's copy carries only in-frame clones and drops some. The repertoire holds approximately 420,000 clones, with more than 85% as singletons. Treatment reported: some 20 received Ad26.COV2.S at low or high dose, single or two shots; roughly 5 received placebo; per-sample allocation not given. The samples were gathered on day 63 after the first injection of vaccine or placebo. These data are taken from a study of Ad26.COV2.S vaccination and SARS-CoV-2 variants. CDR1 and CDR2 from the germline V gene are KGHSH and LQKENI. Trimming took off 2 bases at V and 1 base at J, with 8 bases between the two ends. This CDR3 spans 14 amino acids.

The origin of this receptor is a person between 18 and 59 years old who received the Ad26.COV2.S COVID-19 vaccine or a placebo. Source: peripheral blood, taken in a trial of Ad26.COV2.S vaccine versus placebo. This sequence joins TRBV18 and TRBJ1-1; possibly TRBD1 for D (5 bases). The CDR3 sequence: CASSPLGGNTEAFF. CDR3 in DNA: TGTGCCAGCTCACCATTGGGGGGGAACACTGAAGCTTTCTTT.